The 24 T cell receptor beta chains given below trace back to one sample, sequenced in a study of blood T cell repertoires in COVID-19. Assay used: immunoSEQ multiplex PCR; TCRdb lists only in-frame clones, some missing. The sample includes around 320,000 clones, about nine tenths of them seen just once. Material for sequencing was peripheral blood. The source of these receptors is a man younger than 35 with active or convalescent COVID-19.

This chain connects TRBV5-1 to TRBJ2-5; no firm D call. Germline V gene lookup returns CDR1 SGHRS and CDR2 YFSETQ. V lost 4 bases and J lost 1, with 11 bases in between. The CDR3 runs to 14 residues. This chain's CDR3 is CASSTPSAQETQYF. The CDR3 coding sequence is TGCGCCAGCAGCACCCCAAGCGCCCAAGAGACCCAGTACTTC.

V is TRBV7-9 and J is TRBJ2-1; tentatively, D is TRBD1 (6 bases). Deletions cut 5 bases from V and 1 base from J, with 12 bases between. CDR1 and CDR2 (germline): SEHNR, FQNEAQ (reference sequence). The CDR3 length is 15 residues. The CDR3 is CASSGGLASYNEQFF. The CDR3 bases are TGTGCCAGCAGCGGGGGCCTAGCTTCCTACAATGAGCAGTTCTTC.

The V call is TRBV5-6, the J call TRBJ1-1; D call uncertain. The CDR3 runs to 14 residues. Trimming removed 2 bases from V and 0 bases from J, with 8 bases in between. The germline V gene encodes CDR1 SGHDT and CDR2 YYEEEE. CDR3 in amino acids: CASSFFGLNTEAFF. The CDR3 DNA sequence: TGTGCCAGCAGCTTCTTTGGCCTGAACACTGAAGCTTTCTTT.

This clone was recorded once. The chain couples TRBV7-8 to TRBJ2-2, with a tentative D call TRBD2 (6 bases). The germline CDR1 and CDR2 sequences are SGHVS and FQNEAQ. The CDR3 contains 16 residues. The V end lost 6 bases, the J end lost 5 bases, and 19 bases lay between the germline ends. The CDR3 DNA reads TGTGCCAGCAGGGGCGGGGCTAGCATAGAAACCGGGGAGCTGTTTTTT. It codes for CASRGGASIETGELFF.

The sample holds a few counts of this clone. The V and J genes are TRBV18 and TRBJ2-1; the D is unclear. Germline assignment: CDR1 KGHSH and CDR2 LQKENI. V dropped 6 bases and J dropped 8 bases, with 17 bases sitting between them. CDR3 size: 14 residues. The CDR3 DNA reads TGTGCCAGCTCGCGACTGGAGAGCGCCCATGAGCAGTTCTTC. Its translation: CASSRLESAHEQFF.

The J gene is TRBJ2-1, the V gene TRBV5-5; 10 bases line up with TRBD2. Germline V CDR1 and CDR2: SGHKS, YYEKEE (reference sequence). The CDR3 is made up of 16 amino acids. V dropped 1 base and J dropped 9; count of bases not matched to a gene: 10. The CDR3 loop is CASSLFGLAGEGEQFF. The CDR3 DNA follows: TGTGCCAGCAGCTTGTTCGGGCTAGCGGGAGAAGGTGAGCAGTTCTTC.

As for this clone: The sample has other DNA sequences that encode this CDR3 too. The gene calls are TRBV5-1 and TRBJ2-1; 11 nucleotides align to TRBD2. This CDR3 has 15 amino acids. After removal of 4 bases from V and 7 bases from J, the junction contained 7 bases not matched to a gene. CDR1 SGHRS and CDR2 YFSETQ come from the germline V gene. The CDR3 here is CASSLTSGRGNEQFF. DNA of the CDR3: TGCGCCAGCAGCCTTACTAGCGGGAGAGGAAATGAGCAGTTCTTC.

The chain is built from TRBV19 and TRBJ2-7; 7 bases map to TRBD1. The CDR3 contains 13 residues. V shed 6 bases and J 1 base; nucleotides not matched to a gene: 3. Germline values: CDR1 LNHDA, CDR2 SQIVND (reference sequence). The CDR3: CASSTGASYEQYF. The CDR3 DNA follows: TGTGCCAGTAGCACAGGGGCTTCCTACGAGCAGTACTTC.

This clone was detected once. In DNA form, the CDR3 reads TGTGCCAGCAGCGTACGACAGAGCGATGGCTACACCTTC. Protein sequence: CASSVRQSDGYTF. The J gene is TRBJ1-2, the V gene TRBV9; TRBD1 might be the D (5 bases). This CDR3 spans 13 amino acids. The germline gives CDR1 SGDLS, CDR2 YYNGEE. The V and J ends lost 1 base and 6 bases respectively, with 10 bases between them.

This clone showed up many times. V and J are TRBV6-1 and TRBJ2-7; D is perhaps TRBD2 (6 bases). Trimming left V 3 bases short and J 5 bases short, with 14 bases between. Looked up from germline, CDR1 is MNHNS and CDR2 is SASEGT. The CDR3 contains 14 residues. CDR3 sequence: CASSDSRESDEQYF. CDR3 sequence (DNA): TGTGCCAGCAGTGATTCGCGGGAATCGGACGAGCAGTACTTC.

The CDR3 DNA sequence: TGCGCCAGCAACCCTGACGCGGGCTCTGGAAACACCATATATTTT. It specifies CASNPDAGSGNTIYF. The rearrangement joins TRBV5-1 to TRBJ1-3; D remains ambiguous. V lost 6 bases and J 0 bases, leaving 13 bases between the germline ends. The CDR3 loop spans 15 amino acids. Germline CDR1 is SGHRS and CDR2 is YFSETQ.

This chain joins TRBV5-4 and TRBJ2-7, with 11 bases lining up with TRBD2. Trimming cost V 4 bases and J 5 bases; bases outside gene matches: 5. This CDR3 has 14 amino acids. Germline V gives CDR1 SGHNT, CDR2 YYREEE (reference sequence). Here the CDR3 reads CASSQLAGVDEQYF. CDR3 nucleotide sequence: TGTGCCAGCAGCCAACTAGCGGGAGTAGACGAGCAGTACTTC. Combining the CDR3 with reference TRBV5-4 and TRBJ2-7 gives the whole variable domain ETGVTQSPTHLIKTRGQQVTLRCSSQSGHNTVSWYQQALGQGPQFIFQYYREEENGRGNFPPRFSGLQFPNYSSELNVNALELDDSALYLCASSQLAGVDEQYFGPGTRLTVT.

The rearrangement joins TRBV23-1 to TRBJ2-6; D perhaps matches TRBD2 (5 bases). TRBV23-1 is an open reading frame, and its role is uncertain. Trimming pared 4 bases from V and 2 bases from J, leaving 12 bases between. CDR3 length: 16 amino acids. As DNA, the CDR3 is TGCGCCAGCAGTCTCCCGGTCGGGACTGGGGCCAACGTCCTGACTTTC. This translates into CASSLPVGTGANVLTF.

This rearrangement joins TRBV21-1 to TRBJ1-5. TRBV21-1 is recorded as a pseudogene. The CDR3 runs to 19 residues. DNA of the CDR3: TGTGCCAGCACCTCACTTGGGGGGAGGGGCCGGATCAGCAATCAGCCCCAGCATTTT. Translated: CASTSLGGRGRISNQPQHF.

The chain couples TRBV7-9 to TRBJ1-4; D is unclear. Germline V gene data show CDR1 as SEHNR and CDR2 as FQNEAQ (reference sequence). The CDR3 extends over 16 amino acids. V gave up 5 bases and J gave up 8 bases, with 21 bases separating them. The CDR3 sequence: CASSPLPRESGEKLFF. Here the CDR3 DNA reads TGTGCCAGCAGCCCTTTACCGCGGGAATCGGGGGAAAAACTGTTTTTT.

The chain recombines TRBV9 with TRBJ2-1; 7 bases line up with TRBD1. The junction had 5 bases not matched to a gene; V was cut back by 3 bases and J by 5 bases. Germline CDR1 and CDR2: SGDLS and YYNGEE. The CDR3 loop spans 14 amino acids. The CDR3 nucleotides read TGTGCCAGCAGCGGACAGGGTTGGGACAATGAGCAGTTCTTC. Translating gives CASSGQGWDNEQFF.

The chain uses TRBV27 and TRBJ1-4; 7 positions match TRBD1. CDR3 length equals 15 residues. The ends lost 5 bases at V and 4 bases at J; junction bases unmatched: 7. The germline V gene has CDR1 MNHEY and CDR2 SMNVEV (reference sequence). This CDR3 reads CASSRDRELNEKLFF. In nucleotides, the CDR3 is TGTGCCAGCAGTCGCGACAGGGAGCTTAATGAAAAACTGTTTTTT.

The rearrangement joins TRBV5-1 to TRBJ2-3, with TRBD2 as a possible D gene (6 bases). This CDR3 comprises 13 residues. Trimming pared 5 bases from V and 2 bases from J, leaving 9 bases between. Germline lookup yields CDR1 SGHRS and CDR2 YFSETQ. CDR3 sequence (DNA): TGCGCCAGCAGAGGGGAGGTCACAGATACGCAGTATTTT. It encodes CASRGEVTDTQYF.

The chain combines TRBV4-1 with TRBJ2-1; TRBD1 is a possible D gene (6 bases). V dropped 4 bases and J dropped 0 bases, with 22 bases sitting between them. Germline lookup yields CDR1 MGHRA and CDR2 YSYEKL. The CDR3 spans 19 residues. CDR3 loop: CASSRAGAAGASSYNEQFF. CDR3 sequence (DNA): TGCGCCAGCAGCCGGGCAGGGGCTGCCGGGGCTAGCTCCTACAATGAGCAGTTCTTC.

The chain recombines TRBV5-1 with TRBJ2-5; 9 bases match TRBD1. The CDR3 is 14 amino acids. The V segment lost 4 bases and the J segment 3 bases; nucleotides outside the gene matches: 4. In germline, CDR1 is SGHRS, CDR2 YFSETQ. CDR3 loop: CASSPWDREETQYF. The CDR3 DNA reads TGCGCCAGCAGCCCTTGGGACAGGGAAGAGACCCAGTACTTC. Drawing the rest from reference TRBV5-1 and TRBJ2-5, the complete variable domain is KAGVTQTPRYLIKTRGQQVTLSCSPISGHRSVSWYQQTPGQGLQFLFEYFSETQRNKGNFPGRFSGRQFSNSRSEMNVSTLELGDSALYLCASSPWDREETQYFGPGTRLLVL.

The CDR3 DNA reads as TGTGCCAGCAGTCGTCCCGGGACGGTCTTACTAGGGGGCGAAAAACTGTTTTTT. Translated: CASSRPGTVLLGGEKLFF. The gene calls are TRBV6-2 or TRBV6-3 and TRBJ1-4; 7 bases line up with TRBD1. The CDR3 is 18 residues long. CDR1 and CDR2 (germline): MNHEY, SVGEGT. The V segment lost 5 bases and the J segment 8 bases; nucleotides outside the gene matches: 20.

The rearrangement uses TRBV19 and TRBJ1-4; unclear D gene. V lost 0 bases and J lost 11, with 13 bases in between. Looked up from germline, CDR1 is LNHDA and CDR2 is SQIVND (reference sequence). This CDR3 spans 14 amino acids. This chain's CDR3 is CASSIDGPSAKLFF. The DNA of the CDR3 is TGTGCCAGTAGTATAGACGGCCCAAGCGCGAAACTGTTTTTT.

The chain joins TRBV7-7 to TRBJ2-5; a possible D gene is TRBD2 (5 bases). Trimming removed 2 bases at V and 4 bases at J, with 11 bases between. Germline CDR1 and CDR2: SSHAT and FNYEAQ (reference sequence). This CDR3 has 14 residues. Here the CDR3 reads CASSLLGGAETQYF. CDR3 in DNA: TGTGCCAGCAGCTTACTCGGAGGCGCAGAGACCCAGTACTTC.

CDR3 nucleotide sequence: TGCGCCAGCAGCCAGGACAGCCCACTTAGCTCCTATAATTCACCCCTCCACTTT. Its translation: CASSQDSPLSSYNSPLHF. The chain uses TRBV5-1 and TRBJ1-6; perhaps TRBD1 as D (6 bases). V shed 4 bases and J shed 0 bases, with 17 bases lying between them. CDR1 is SGHRS and CDR2 is YFSETQ in the germline V gene. The CDR3 sequence is 18 residues long. Combining the CDR3 with reference TRBV5-1 and TRBJ1-6 gives the whole variable domain KAGVTQTPRYLIKTRGQQVTLSCSPISGHRSVSWYQQTPGQGLQFLFEYFSETQRNKGNFPGRFSGRQFSNSRSEMNVSTLELGDSALYLCASSQDSPLSSYNSPLHFGNGTRLTVT.